The subject of this entry is one TCR beta chain. Study processing details: Amplification with reference gene primers provided the estimates of nucleated cell counts. Some clones are missing from TCRdb's copy, which holds only in-frame ones; the method was immunoSEQ multiplex PCR. That table furnishes V, J and clone size, whereas the DNA furnished D and trimming. The data contain 80,000 or so clones, over 75% of them seen just once; the ten biggest clones take up about 12%. The record originates from a study of blood T cell repertoires in COVID-19. Overall study: COVID-19 samples, acute and convalescent, were from the United States, Italy and Spain. PBMCs, B-cell-depleted T cells, or T cells provided the cDNA or gDNA that made up the material.

Trimming cost V 2 bases and J 7 bases, with 11 bases left between them. The CDR3 covers 14 residues. Germline-derived CDR1 and CDR2 are LGHDT and YNNKEL (reference sequence). V and J are TRBV3-1 (or the pseudogene TRBV3-2) and TRBJ1-4; D gene unclear. The sample taken for sequencing was peripheral blood. The sequence was obtained from a man older than 75 with acute or convalescent COVID-19. The CDR3 DNA reads TGTGCCAGCAGCCAAATGGGAGGGAGTGAAAAACTGTTTTTT. Its translation: CASSQMGGSEKLFF.